The T cell receptor beta chain described here comes from a study of cytomegalovirus exposure and HLA in healthy donors. Notes on the study in general: In vitro, a few CMV-associated chains proved specific for CMV antigens. Rare TCR sequences dominated, though some public TCRs recurred in many donors. Cytomegalovirus association was listed for under 200 TCR beta chains. That first-cohort TCR clusters tended to co-occur in the 120 or so validation repertoires was found in a later analysis.

Remarks on this clone: What it binds is unknown.

Method: immunoSEQ multiplex PCR; TCRdb's copy keeps in-frame clones and lacks some. Of 65,000 or so clones in the sample, 92% are singletons; the top ten hold 1% to 1.5%. Germline CDR1 is SNHLY and CDR2 is FYNNEI. V lost 1 base, J lost 1 base, and 11 bases lay in between. The CDR3 contains 15 residues. This receptor was obtained from a woman between 18 and 29 years old in good health and CMV-seronegative. The chain links TRBV2 to TRBJ2-7; D remains unclear. Material: PBMCs. In nucleotides, the CDR3 is TGTGCCAGCAGTGAAGGAACCCTAGTTTCCTACGAGCAGTACTTC. Translation: CASSEGTLVSYEQYF.